The 13 T cell receptor beta chains below all came from one sample that was sequenced in a study of blood T cell repertoires in COVID-19. Assay: immunoSEQ multiplex PCR; the TCRdb copy retains only in-frame clones and omits some. The sample carries approximately 290,000 clones, roughly 84% recorded once. Sequenced: peripheral blood. All receptors come from a human donor with COVID-19, enrolled during active disease. The donor label of this sample is uncertain.

V usage is TRBV6-5 and J usage is TRBJ1-2; 8 nucleotides align to TRBD1. Germline values: CDR1 MNHEY, CDR2 SVGAGI. V shed 6 bases and J 5 bases; nucleotides not matched to a gene: 8. The CDR3 spans 14 residues. The CDR3 here is CASRQGAQPYGYTF. The CDR3 DNA is TGTGCCAGCAGGCAGGGGGCGCAGCCGTATGGCTACACCTTC.

This chain uses TRBV5-1 with TRBJ2-1; no definite D call. In germline, CDR1 is SGHRS, CDR2 YFSETQ. With 0 bases removed from V and 5 bases from J, the gap between germline ends came to 15 bases. The CDR3 covers 16 residues. CDR3 DNA: TGCGCCAGCAGCTTGGGACCTGGAAGCGCTCACAATGAGCAGTTCTTC. Amino acid sequence: CASSLGPGSAHNEQFF.

The chain employs TRBV29-1 and TRBJ1-3, with a possible D match to TRBD1 (6 bases). The CDR3 loop spans 14 amino acids. Trimming took 7 bases from V and 0 from J, leaving 13 bases between them. Germline V gene sequence: CDR1 SQVTM, CDR2 ANQGSEA. The CDR3 bases are TGCAGCGCCTACGACAGGTCCTCTGGAAACACCATATATTTT. Translation gives CSAYDRSSGNTIYF.

The CDR3 spells CASSVGQGQQFF. In nucleotides, the CDR3 is TGTGCCAGCAGCGTAGGGCAGGGGCAGCAGTTCTTC. The V gene is TRBV9, the J gene TRBJ2-1; tentative D call: TRBD1 (6 bases). The CDR3 spans 12 residues. Germline V gives CDR1 SGDLS, CDR2 YYNGEE. The V end lost 0 bases, the J end lost 11 bases, and 9 bases lay between the germline ends. Using reference TRBV9 and TRBJ2-1 for the parts outside the CDR3, the full variable domain is DSGVTQTPKHLITATGQRVTLRCSPRSGDLSVYWYQQSLDQGLQFLIQYYNGEERAKGNILERFSAQQFPDLHSELNLSSLELGDSALYFCASSVGQGQQFFGPGTRLTVL.

The chain employs TRBV27 and TRBJ2-7, with TRBD1 matching over 10 bases. The CDR3 spans 16 residues. Germline V gene lookup returns CDR1 MNHEY and CDR2 SMNVEV (reference sequence). J lost 3 bases, V lost 0 bases, and 5 bases had no gene match. The CDR3 reads CASSLSGTGVNYEQYF. CDR3 DNA sequence: TGTGCCAGCAGTTTATCGGGGACAGGGGTAAACTACGAGCAGTACTTC.

The J gene is TRBJ2-1, the V gene TRBV25-1; 11 bases line up with TRBD2. The CDR3 consists of 16 residues. J lost 2 bases, V lost 2 bases, and 2 bases had no gene match. The germline V gene has CDR1 MGHDK and CDR2 SYGVNS. The CDR3 loop reads CASSELAGGPYNEQFF. The CDR3 region has the DNA TGTGCCAGCAGTGAACTAGCGGGAGGTCCCTACAATGAGCAGTTCTTC.

The chain employs TRBV7-9 and TRBJ2-7, with a weak D call TRBD2 (6 bases). The germline V gene has CDR1 SEHNR and CDR2 FQNEAQ (reference sequence). This CDR3 comprises 15 residues. Trimming cost V 5 bases and J 3 bases, with 17 bases left between them. In DNA form, the CDR3 reads TGTGCCAGCAGCCTCGGGGGACTGGCAAACTACGAGCAGTACTTC. It encodes CASSLGGLANYEQYF.

The CDR3 region is CASSNGQLNTEAFF. The CDR3 nucleotides are TGTGCCAGTAGTAACGGACAGCTTAACACTGAAGCTTTCTTT. The chain combines TRBV19 with TRBJ1-1; maybe TRBD1 (6 bases). CDR1 and CDR2 from the germline V gene are LNHDA and SQIVND (reference sequence). The CDR3 has 14 amino acids. Deletions cut 4 bases from V and 2 bases from J, with 11 bases between.

The chain recombines TRBV7-9 with TRBJ2-2; 13 bases fit TRBD2. Germline-derived CDR1 and CDR2 are SEHNR and FQNEAQ (reference sequence). V lost 1 base to trimming and J lost 6 bases; unmatched junction nucleotides: 5. This CDR3 is built from 17 residues. The CDR3 DNA reads TGTGCCAGCAGCTTAGGGGAGACTAGCGGGAGGCCCGGGGAGCTGTTTTTT. It yields the protein CASSLGETSGRPGELFF.

J is TRBJ1-1 and V is TRBV9, with 9 bases identical to TRBD1. The CDR3 spans 14 residues. Germline CDR1 and CDR2: SGDLS and YYNGEE. Germline trimming cut 4 bases from V and 1 base from J; bases unmatched to any gene: 2. As DNA, the CDR3 is TGTGCCAGCAGCTCGGGACAGGGGAACACTGAAGCTTTCTTT. This gives the protein CASSSGQGNTEAFF.

This chain uses TRBV30 with TRBJ2-1; 8 bases agree with TRBD2. The germline V gene has CDR1 GTSNPN and CDR2 SVGIG (reference sequence). Trimming took 2 bases from V and 5 from J; bases not matched to a gene: 8. This CDR3 region has 15 residues. CDR3 region: CAWSLGLAANNEQFF. The DNA of the CDR3 is TGTGCCTGGAGTCTCGGACTAGCAGCCAACAATGAGCAGTTCTTC.

This chain connects TRBV19 to TRBJ2-5; D might be TRBD2 (6 bases). The CDR3 is made up of 14 amino acids. Trimming stripped 4 bases from V and 5 bases from J, with 14 bases between. Germline CDR1 LNHDA, CDR2 SQIVND (reference sequence). The CDR3 DNA reads TGTGCCAGTAGTACGGACGGGAGACGGGAGACCCAGTACTTC. It yields the protein CASSTDGRRETQYF.

The rearrangement links TRBV28 to TRBJ1-1, with a possible D match to TRBD1 (5 bases). V was trimmed by 5 bases and J by 1 base, leaving 17 bases between them. CDR3 size: 16 residues. Germline V gene sequence: CDR1 MDHEN, CDR2 SYDVKM. CDR3 nucleotides: TGTGCCAGCAGTCTTGGGGGTGGAGGGGCGAACACTGAAGCTTTCTTT. This gives the protein CASSLGGGGANTEAFF.